A single sample gave rise to the 5 T cell receptor beta chains below, sequenced in a study of control samples from healthy donors and cancer patients. Clones were sequenced by immunoSEQ multiplex PCR, and TCRdb holds only the in-frame ones, with some missing. In the table there are under 110,000 clones, roughly 89% of which are singletons. The specimen sequenced was blood. The receptors originated from a man aged 25-40 years in good health.

V and J are TRBV2 and TRBJ2-3, with 7 bases matching TRBD2. This CDR3 spans 13 amino acids. Germline assignment: CDR1 SNHLY and CDR2 FYNNEI. The ends lost 8 bases at V and 6 bases at J; junction bases unmatched: 8. The CDR3 nucleotides are TGTGCCAGCCCGCCGAGCGGGGAGGATACGCAGTATTTT. It translates to CASPPSGEDTQYF.

The rearrangement uses TRBV15 and TRBJ1-1; D gene unclear. The CDR3 is 12 residues long. The V gene's germline CDR1 is LNHNV and CDR2 YYDKDF (reference sequence). With 5 bases removed from V and 4 bases from J, the gap between germline ends came to 8 bases. The CDR3 region has the DNA TGTGCCACCAGCGGGTATGGCACTGAAGCTTTCTTT. Protein sequence: CATSGYGTEAFF. The full variable domain, completed using reference TRBV15 and TRBJ1-1, is DAMVIQNPRYQVTQFGKPVTLSCSQTLNHNVMYWYQQKSSQAPKLLFHYYDKDFNNEADTPDNFQSRRPNTSFCFLDIRSPGLGDTAMYLCATSGYGTEAFFGQGTRLTVV.

This clone was seen just once. The rearrangement links TRBV28 to TRBJ2-3, with TRBD2 matching over 7 bases. This CDR3 region has 16 residues. Trimming took 5 bases from V and 0 from J; bases not matched to a gene: 8. The germline V gene has CDR1 MDHEN and CDR2 SYDVKM. The CDR3 DNA reads TGTGCCAGCAGTAGCGTAACTAGCGCCAGCACAGATACGCAGTATTTT. The encoded protein is CASSSVTSASTDTQYF. Full variable domain (missing parts from reference TRBV28 and TRBJ2-3): DVKVTQSSRYLVKRTGEKVFLECVQDMDHENMFWYRQDPGLGLRLIYFSYDVKMKEKGDIPEGYSVSREKKERFSLILESASTNQTSMYLCASSSVTSASTDTQYFGPGTRLTVL.

The V gene is TRBV18, the J gene TRBJ1-2; D uncertain. The V end lost 3 bases, the J end lost 4 bases, and 9 bases lay between the germline ends. Per germline, CDR1 KGHSH and CDR2 LQKENI. The length of the CDR3 is 13 residues. The CDR3 region is CASSPGRPYGYTF. The DNA for the CDR3 is TGTGCCAGCTCACCGGGCCGCCCCTATGGCTACACCTTC.

The V call is TRBV6-2 or TRBV6-3, the J call TRBJ1-1; D not certain. The CDR3 totals 13 residues. CDR1 is MNHEY and CDR2 is SVGEGT in the germline V gene. Trimming shortened V by 5 bases and J by 0 bases, and 7 bases separated the two germline ends. The CDR3 loop is CASSLTLNTEAFF. As DNA, the CDR3 is TGTGCCAGCAGTCTCACCCTGAACACTGAAGCTTTCTTT.